This TCR beta chain was documented in a study of blood T cells in healthy people across ages. Using a J-beta primer mix together with a sample-barcoded 5' primer, a second PCR was run for roughly 6 to 12 cycles. TCRdb called the 5' RACE reads again in MiXCR, with one record for every CDR3 protein. Of roughly 2 million distinct CDR3 sequences listed, just under 50% are singletons. Germline loops: CDR1 LGHNA, CDR2 YNFKEQ. V lost 0 bases and J lost 4, with 13 bases in between. The length of the CDR3 is 16 residues. This clonotype was detected a few times. The sample was blood. This clonotype was sampled from a woman in her thirties or forties in good health. The V call is TRBV4-2, the J call TRBJ2-1; the D gene is possibly TRBD1 (6 bases). CDR3 protein: CASSQDPRQAYNEQFF. The CDR3 DNA reads as TGTGCCAGCAGCCAAGATCCTCGACAGGCGTACAATGAGCAGTTCTTC.